Following are 8 T cell receptor beta chains from one sample sequenced in a study of cytomegalovirus exposure and HLA in healthy donors (dated by TCRdb to about 2017). The library was produced with the immunoSEQ multiplex PCR assay. For the multiplex PCR, a mixture combining 60 forward primers for TCR Vbeta segments and 13 reverse primers for TCR Jbeta segments was used. Not all clones reach the TCRdb copy of this immuneACCESS table, which keeps in-frame sequences only. Checked studies attribute under half of the gap to unresolved V genes and leave the rest unexplained. A total of 120,000 or so clones appear in this sample, 75% to 85% of them only once. Roughly 10% of the sample goes to the ten largest clones. Material: PBMCs. Source of these receptors: a woman aged 45-59 years in good health and CMV-seropositive.

The V gene is TRBV7-3, the J gene TRBJ2-2, with no clear D. Germline assignment: CDR1 SGHTA and CDR2 FQGTGA. V was shortened by 2 bases and J by 0 bases, with 10 bases between the two germline ends. The CDR3 sequence is 16 residues long. The CDR3 here is CASSLQPTANTGELFF. The CDR3 DNA reads as TGTGCCAGCAGCTTACAACCTACCGCGAACACCGGGGAGCTGTTTTTT.

The gene calls are TRBV5-1 and TRBJ1-2; 9 nucleotides align to TRBD1. J gave up 4 bases and V 3 bases, and 7 bases lay outside the gene matches. The CDR3 consists of 15 residues. The V gene's germline CDR1 is SGHRS and CDR2 YFSETQ. CDR3 DNA sequence: TGCGCCAGCAGCTCGCTACAGGGGGCGGGCTATGGCTACACCTTC. It codes for CASSSLQGAGYGYTF.

This chain uses TRBV7-8 with TRBJ2-5; 8 nucleotides match TRBD2. This CDR3 has 14 amino acids. Per germline, CDR1 SGHVS and CDR2 FQNEAQ. Trimming removed 6 bases from V and 4 bases from J; junction bases left unmatched: 7. Here the CDR3 DNA reads TGTGCCAGCAGATCGGGACTAGAGACAGAGACCCAGTACTTC. Its translation: CASRSGLETETQYF. Based on the CDR3 plus reference TRBV7-8 and TRBJ2-5, the full variable domain is GAGVSQSPRYKVAKRGQDVALRCDPISGHVSLFWYQQALGQGPEFLTYFQNEAQLDKSGLPSDRFFAERPEGSVSTLKIQRTQQEDSAVYLCASRSGLETETQYFGPGTRLLVL.

This clone has more than one count but fewer than ten. This chain links TRBV7-6 with TRBJ2-5, with 13 bases aligning to TRBD2. Germline lookup yields CDR1 SGHVS and CDR2 FNYEAQ. The V gene end was trimmed by 5 bases and the J gene end by 0 bases; junction bases not matched to a gene: 9. CDR3 length: 18 residues. The CDR3 reads CASSTRLAGGSYQETQYF. In DNA form, the CDR3 reads TGTGCCAGCAGCACTAGACTAGCGGGGGGAAGTTACCAAGAGACCCAGTACTTC.

DNA for the CDR3: TGTGCCAGCAGCTCGCAAGGGGGAAGGAATTCACCCCTCCACTTT. Translating gives CASSSQGGRNSPLHF. The chain is built from TRBV7-3 and TRBJ1-6; D is possibly TRBD1 (6 bases). V lost 4 bases to trimming and J lost 7 bases, with 14 bases between them. This CDR3 is built from 15 residues. Germline CDR1 is SGHTA and CDR2 is FQGTGA.

The rearrangement joins TRBV10-3 to TRBJ1-4; unclear D gene. V was pared by 4 bases and J by 0 bases, with 12 bases between. CDR1 is ENHRY and CDR2 is SYGVKD in the germline V gene. The CDR3 is made up of 16 amino acids. CDR3 in DNA: TGTGCCATCAGTGGACGACCGGGGACAACTAATGAAAAACTGTTTTTT. Translation: CAISGRPGTTNEKLFF.

The gene calls are TRBV7-2 and TRBJ1-4, with 8 positions matching TRBD1. CDR1 is SGHTA, CDR2 FQGNSA, per germline. The CDR3 length is 14 residues. V shed 5 bases, J shed 7 bases, and the junction held 6 bases outside the gene matches. CDR3 nucleotides: TGTGCCAGCAGCCCGGGGACAGGCGTTGAAAAACTGTTTTTT. Amino acid sequence: CASSPGTGVEKLFF.

This chain joins TRBV7-8 and TRBJ2-7; 7 nucleotides agree with TRBD1. The germline V gene encodes CDR1 SGHVS and CDR2 FQNEAQ. The CDR3 covers 15 residues. V dropped 1 base and J dropped 2; count of bases not matched to a gene: 5. The CDR3 spells CASSLGMGQPYEQYF. The CDR3 region has the DNA TGTGCCAGCAGCTTAGGTATGGGACAGCCCTACGAGCAGTACTTC.